The 9 T cell receptor beta chains reported below all come from one sample, sequenced in a study of T cells after yellow fever vaccination. TCRdb passed the 5' RACE reads through MiXCR, listing each CDR3 protein once. The table has about 69,000 distinct CDR3 sequences, approximately 5% seen once; the top ten hold roughly 2.3%. Specimen: CD4+ T cells sorted from PBMCs, collected around 15 days after the first yellow fever vaccination. The receptors originated from a man between 18 and 29 years old who received the YFV17D yellow fever vaccine.

This clonotype was recorded at least ten times. J is TRBJ2-7 and V is TRBV10-3; 9 bases are shared with TRBD1. J gave up 9 bases and V 5 bases, and 8 bases lay outside the gene matches. The CDR3 runs 13 residues. Germline V lookup: CDR1 ENHRY, CDR2 SYGVKD. CDR3 in DNA: TGTGCCATCAGTCGGGACAGGGTGGACGCGCAGTACTTC. As protein: CAISRDRVDAQYF.

This clonotype was picked up many times. The rearrangement joins TRBV20-1 to TRBJ2-7, with TRBD2 as a possible D gene (6 bases). V dropped 3 bases and J dropped 11 bases, with 17 bases sitting between them. The CDR3 length is 12 residues. Germline assignment: CDR1 DFQATT and CDR2 SNEGSKA (reference sequence). The CDR3 loop is CSASGGLVREYF. CDR3 DNA: TGCAGTGCTAGCGGGGGACTCGTGAGGGAGTACTTC.

This clonotype was detected ten times or more. This chain joins TRBV7-6 and TRBJ1-2; 7 positions match TRBD1. The CDR3 consists of 16 residues. Germline assignment: CDR1 SGHVS and CDR2 FNYEAQ. Trimming cost V 6 bases and J 7 bases; bases outside gene matches: 17. CDR3 amino acids: CASRLTTGDFPSGYTF. The CDR3 nucleotides are TGTGCCAGCAGATTAACAACAGGGGATTTTCCCTCTGGCTACACCTTC.

As for this clonotype: A much more abundant neighbour one base away suggests this may be a read error. The gene calls are TRBV7-2 and TRBJ2-1; TRBD2 aligns across 15 bases. This CDR3 comprises 16 residues. Unmatched junction bases numbered 10, after V lost 9 bases and J lost 7 bases. The germline V gene has CDR1 SGHTA and CDR2 FQGNSA. The CDR3 bases are TGTGCCAGTACAAAGGGGACTAGCGGGGGGTGTAATGAGCAGTTCTTC. Its translation is CASTKGTSGGCNEQFF.

Ten or more counts support this clonotype. This chain links TRBV7-2 with TRBJ2-3; the match to TRBD2 covers 9 bases. The CDR3 sequence is 16 residues long. Unmatched junction bases numbered 10, after V lost 3 bases and J lost 6 bases. Germline CDR1 reads SGHTA; CDR2 reads FQGNSA. CDR3 DNA: TGTGCCAGCAGCTTTGTCCCTCTAGCGGGGAGGGATACGCAGTATTTT. Amino acid sequence: CASSFVPLAGRDTQYF. The entire variable domain, with the rest obtained from reference TRBV7-2 and TRBJ2-3, is as follows: GAGVSQSPSNKVTEKGKDVELRCDPISGHTALYWYRQSLGQGLEFLIYFQGNSAPDKSGLPSDRFSAERTGGSVSTLTIQRTQQEDSAVYLCASSFVPLAGRDTQYFGPGTRLTVL.

V gene TRBV10-3 combines with J gene TRBJ2-7, with TRBD1 identical over 8 bases. V was clipped by 6 bases and J by 6 bases; unmatched bases: 10. Germline lookup yields CDR1 ENHRY and CDR2 SYGVKD. CDR3 size: 14 residues. CDR3 coding DNA: TGTGCCATCAGCCAGGGGGCAGGGATGGGCGAGCAGTACTTC. It encodes CAISQGAGMGEQYF.

This clonotype was counted ten times or more. This chain uses TRBV5-5 with TRBJ2-7; 9 bases agree with TRBD2. This CDR3 spans 15 amino acids. Losses at the gene ends were 7 bases for V and 4 bases for J; bases not matched to a gene: 12. CDR1 is SGHKS and CDR2 is YYEKEE in the germline V gene (reference sequence). The DNA of the CDR3 is TGTGCCAGCGAAAGGACTAGCGCCGAAAAATACGAGCAGTACTTC. Protein product: CASERTSAEKYEQYF.

This clonotype was observed a few times. The rearrangement uses TRBV3-1 and TRBJ1-2; tentative D call: TRBD1 (5 bases). CDR3 length: 14 amino acids. The V and J ends lost 0 bases and 8 bases respectively, with 13 bases between them. Per germline, CDR1 LGHDT and CDR2 YNNKEL (reference sequence). Here the CDR3 reads CASSQDRQGGGYTF. In DNA form, the CDR3 reads TGTGCCAGCAGCCAAGATCGGCAGGGAGGCGGCTACACCTTC.

This clonotype was detected ten times or more. The chain is built from TRBV5-4 and TRBJ2-3; D is perhaps TRBD1 or TRBD2 (5 bases each). This CDR3 region has 14 residues. Germline CDR1 is SGHNT and CDR2 is YYREEE (reference sequence). Trimming took off 6 bases at V and 8 bases at J, with 19 bases between the two ends. The CDR3 region is CASTQQGTARTQYF. In nucleotides, the CDR3 is TGTGCCAGCACCCAGCAAGGGACGGCCCGTACGCAGTATTTT.